What follows are 13 T cell receptor beta chains derived from one specimen sequenced in a study of siplizumab effects on memory and regulatory T cells. Sequencing was performed with immunoSEQ multiplex PCR; in TCRdb, only in-frame clones are kept and a portion is missing. The sample consists of around 100,000 clones, about 91% of them appearing once. The sequenced sample was CD4+ T cells sorted from blood. Receptors originate from a human donor in good health.

The chain is built from TRBV5-1 and TRBJ1-2, with TRBD1 as a possible D gene (5 bases). Per germline, CDR1 SGHRS and CDR2 YFSETQ. The CDR3 length is 14 residues. V was clipped by 0 bases and J by 3 bases, with 9 bases between them. CDR3 DNA sequence: TGCGCCAGCAGCTTGGTCGGGGCTGACTATGGCTACACCTTC. Protein: CASSLVGADYGYTF. Using reference TRBV5-1 and TRBJ1-2 for the parts outside the CDR3, the full variable domain is KAGVTQTPRYLIKTRGQQVTLSCSPISGHRSVSWYQQTPGQGLQFLFEYFSETQRNKGNFPGRFSGRQFSNSRSEMNVSTLELGDSALYLCASSLVGADYGYTFGSGTRLTVV.

The chain uses TRBV6-4 and TRBJ1-2, with D hard to call. CDR1 is MRHNA and CDR2 is SNTAGT in the germline V gene. CDR3 length: 14 amino acids. The V and J ends lost 10 bases and 5 bases respectively, with 20 bases between them. The DNA for the CDR3 is TGTGCCACCTCTACTCCCTCGGGAGGTTATGGCTACACCTTC. Amino acid sequence: CATSTPSGGYGYTF.

This chain connects TRBV6-1 to TRBJ2-2; D perhaps matches TRBD1 (7 bases). The V end lost 10 bases, the J end lost 5 bases, and 17 bases lay between the germline ends. The CDR3 loop spans 14 amino acids. Germline CDR1 and CDR2: MNHNS and SASEGT. DNA for the CDR3: TGTGCCATAAGACAGGGAGGTTGGACCGGGGAGCTGTTTTTT. Encoded protein: CAIRQGGWTGELFF.

The chain is built from TRBV7-3 and TRBJ2-5, with D hard to call. This CDR3 contains 15 residues. Germline CDR1 SGHTA, CDR2 FQGTGA. The ends were cut back, 0 bases at V and 4 bases at J, with 12 bases in the middle. In DNA, the CDR3 is TGTGCCAGCAGCTTAACGGGAAGGGCTGGAGAGACCCAGTACTTC. Its translation: CASSLTGRAGETQYF.

The chain links TRBV5-6 to TRBJ1-4; 7 bases fit TRBD1. Per germline, CDR1 SGHDT and CDR2 YYEEEE. This CDR3 contains 16 residues. V lost 4 bases, J lost 3 bases, and 9 bases stayed unmatched. CDR3 sequence: CASSPGRGLSNEKLFF. The CDR3 bases are TGTGCCAGCAGCCCCGGGAGGGGGCTCTCTAATGAAAAACTGTTTTTT.

This chain connects TRBV11-2 to TRBJ1-2, with D hard to call. Germline V CDR1 and CDR2: SGHAT, FQNNGV. The V and J ends lost 0 bases and 4 bases respectively, with 6 bases between them. The CDR3 contains 13 residues. CDR3 DNA: TGTGCCAGCAGCTTAGAGGCCTCCTATGGCTACACCTTC. Translating it yields CASSLEASYGYTF. Looking up the rest from reference TRBV11-2 and TRBJ1-2 gives the full variable domain: EAGVAQSPRYKIIEKRQSVAFWCNPISGHATLYWYQQILGQGPKLLIQFQNNGVVDDSQLPKDRFSAERLKGVDSTLKIQPAKLEDSAVYLCASSLEASYGYTFGSGTRLTVV.

The gene calls are TRBV7-2 and TRBJ1-2; tentatively, D is TRBD1 (5 bases). Trimming cost V 5 bases and J 4 bases, with 14 bases left between them. Looked up from germline, CDR1 is SGHTA and CDR2 is FQGNSA. The CDR3 is made up of 14 amino acids. The CDR3, as DNA: TGTGCCAGCAGCCGTGGAGGGACTGTCTATGGCTACACCTTC. Translating it yields CASSRGGTVYGYTF.

This chain links TRBV7-9 with TRBJ2-5; a possible D gene is TRBD1 (6 bases). The V end was cut by 5 bases, the J end by 3 bases, with 19 bases between. The germline V gene encodes CDR1 SEHNR and CDR2 FQNEAQ (reference sequence). The CDR3 has 16 residues. CDR3 in amino acids: CASSHPVTAGEETQYF. Here the CDR3 DNA reads TGTGCCAGCAGCCACCCCGTGACGGCAGGGGAAGAGACCCAGTACTTC.

V usage is TRBV18 and J usage is TRBJ2-3, with D unresolved. V was trimmed by 6 bases and J by 4 bases, leaving 14 bases between them. Per the germline V gene, CDR1 is KGHSH and CDR2 is LQKENI. CDR3 size: 14 residues. The CDR3 DNA reads TGTGCCAGCTCCCGCATGAGTGAGGCAGATACGCAGTATTTT. Its translation is CASSRMSEADTQYF.

The genes are TRBV28 and TRBJ2-7; D might be TRBD1 or TRBD2, each matching 5 bases. The CDR3 sequence is 15 residues long. The germline V and J ends were trimmed by 2 bases and 6 bases, with 17 bases remaining between them. Germline V gene lookup returns CDR1 MDHEN and CDR2 SYDVKM. The CDR3 region is CASSLTGTLDPEQYF. The CDR3 nucleotides read TGTGCCAGCAGTTTAACCGGGACGCTGGACCCCGAGCAGTACTTC. Full variable domain (remainder filled in from reference TRBV28 and TRBJ2-7): DVKVTQSSRYLVKRTGEKVFLECVQDMDHENMFWYRQDPGLGLRLIYFSYDVKMKEKGDIPEGYSVSREKKERFSLILESASTNQTSMYLCASSLTGTLDPEQYFGPGTRLTVT.

The chain joins TRBV9 to TRBJ2-7, with D possibly being TRBD2 (7 bases). The CDR3 contains 14 residues. Germline V gene sequence: CDR1 SGDLS, CDR2 YYNGEE. Trimming took off 4 bases at V and 4 bases at J, with 15 bases between the two ends. CDR3 sequence (DNA): TGTGCCAGCAGCCAGGGGAGGGTGGGATACGAGCAGTACTTC. Encoded protein: CASSQGRVGYEQYF.

The chain couples TRBV7-3 to TRBJ2-2; TRBD2 agrees at 9 bases. Germline assignment: CDR1 SGHTA and CDR2 FQGTGA. CDR3 length equals 15 residues. The junction had 4 bases not matched to a gene; V was cut back by 5 bases and J by 3 bases. The CDR3 DNA reads TGTGCCAGCAGCCGTCAGCGGGGGGACACCGGGGAGCTGTTTTTT. It yields the protein CASSRQRGDTGELFF.

Remarks on this clone: The junction differs from germline at one of its ends, possibly a read error. The chain joins TRBV6-4 to TRBJ2-1; D possibly corresponds to TRBD2 (5 bases). The CDR3 is 14 residues long. Looked up from germline, CDR1 is MRHNA and CDR2 is SNTAGT. DNA of the CDR3: TGTGCCAGCAGTCCGGACTGGCTCTACAATGGGCAGTTCTTC. Translating gives CASSPDWLYNGQFF.